The 7 T cell receptor beta chains given below trace back to one sample, sequenced in a study of blood T cell repertoires in COVID-19. Profiling relied on immunoSEQ multiplex PCR, and the TCRdb table lists in-frame clones only, not all of them. The sample contains 70,000 to 95,000 clones, nearly 90% of which appear only once. The sample consisted of peripheral blood. The receptors originated from a man aged 65 to 79 with acute or convalescent COVID-19.

The V gene is TRBV7-2, the J gene TRBJ2-7, with 10 bases that match TRBD2. Per germline, CDR1 SGHTA and CDR2 FQGNSA. The junction had 8 bases not matched to a gene; V was cut back by 1 base and J by 2 bases. This CDR3 has 17 residues. CDR3 amino acids: CASSLGLAGAKTYEQYF. CDR3 DNA: TGTGCCAGCAGCTTAGGGCTAGCGGGAGCCAAAACCTACGAGCAGTACTTC.

This chain uses TRBV6-2 or TRBV6-3 with TRBJ2-2; possibly TRBD2 for D (7 bases). This CDR3 comprises 15 residues. Per the germline V gene, CDR1 is MNHEY and CDR2 is SVGEGT. Trimming pared 2 bases from V and 4 bases from J, leaving 11 bases between. The CDR3 spells CASSYRGGRTGELFF. The CDR3 nucleotides read TGTGCCAGCAGTTACAGGGGGGGTCGCACCGGGGAGCTGTTTTTT.

The chain recombines TRBV6-6 with TRBJ2-7; a weak D match, TRBD1 (6 bases). The CDR3 is made up of 14 amino acids. CDR1 and CDR2 from the germline V gene are MNHNY and SVGAGI (reference sequence). V was cut by 7 bases and J by 1 base, with 14 bases left in between. This chain's CDR3 is CASNRDTASYEQYF. The CDR3, as DNA: TGTGCCAGCAACCGGGACACCGCTTCCTACGAGCAGTACTTC.

This rearrangement joins TRBV18 to TRBJ2-7; TRBD1 agrees at 11 bases. V was clipped by 3 bases and J by 4 bases; unmatched bases: 8. The CDR3 contains 16 residues. Germline V gene lookup returns CDR1 KGHSH and CDR2 LQKENI. The chain's CDR3 is CASSPTGQGGMYEQYF. The CDR3 DNA sequence: TGTGCCAGCTCACCCACGGGACAGGGGGGTATGTACGAGCAGTACTTC.

This rearrangement joins TRBV6-4 to TRBJ1-5; possibly TRBD1 for D (6 bases). This CDR3 has 14 residues. Germline loops: CDR1 MRHNA, CDR2 SNTAGT. Trimming stripped 3 bases from V and 2 bases from J, with 8 bases between. DNA of the CDR3: TGTGCCAGCAGTGAAGCAGGGGGCAATCAGCCCCAGCATTTT. This gives the protein CASSEAGGNQPQHF.

A few counts support this clone. The chain joins TRBV28 to TRBJ2-4; perhaps TRBD2 as D (6 bases). Germline V gives CDR1 MDHEN, CDR2 SYDVKM. The CDR3 sequence is 14 residues long. The germline V and J ends were trimmed by 5 bases and 0 bases, with 8 bases remaining between them. CDR3 DNA: TGTGCCAGCAGTCCCGGGGGAGCCAAAAACATTCAGTACTTC. Protein: CASSPGGAKNIQYF.

This chain uses TRBV5-1 with TRBJ1-6; perhaps TRBD1 as D (5 bases). CDR3 size: 14 residues. V was clipped by 7 bases and J by 6 bases, with 14 bases between them. Per the germline V gene, CDR1 is SGHRS and CDR2 is YFSETQ. The CDR3 bases are TGCGCCAGCCGGATGGACACCTCTAATTCACCCCTCCACTTT. Protein sequence: CASRMDTSNSPLHF.